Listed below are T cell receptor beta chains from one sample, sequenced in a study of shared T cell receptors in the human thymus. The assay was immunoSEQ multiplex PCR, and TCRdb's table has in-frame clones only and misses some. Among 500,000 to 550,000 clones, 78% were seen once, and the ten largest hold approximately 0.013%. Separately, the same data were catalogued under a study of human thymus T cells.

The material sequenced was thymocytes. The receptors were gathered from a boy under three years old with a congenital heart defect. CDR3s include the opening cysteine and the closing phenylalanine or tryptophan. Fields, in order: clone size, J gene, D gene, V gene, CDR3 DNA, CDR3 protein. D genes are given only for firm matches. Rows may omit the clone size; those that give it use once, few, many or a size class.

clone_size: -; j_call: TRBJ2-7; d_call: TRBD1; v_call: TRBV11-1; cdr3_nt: TGTGCCAGCAGCTTAATGGGACAGGGACTCTACGAGCAGTACTTC; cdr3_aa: CASSLMGQGLYEQYF
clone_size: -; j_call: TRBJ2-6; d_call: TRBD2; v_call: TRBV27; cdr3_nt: TGTGCCAGCAGCCGACGGGGGGGGGACACCTCTGGGGCCAACGTCCTGACTTTC; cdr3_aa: CASSRRGGDTSGANVLTF
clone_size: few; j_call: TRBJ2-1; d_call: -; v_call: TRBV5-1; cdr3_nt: TGCGCCAGCAGCTTGGGACAGGACCATTACAATGAGCAGTTCTTC; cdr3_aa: CASSLGQDHYNEQFF
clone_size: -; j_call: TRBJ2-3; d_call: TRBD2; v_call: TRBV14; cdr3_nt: TGTGCCAGCAGCCAAGACTATCCGGGACTAGGCACAGATACGCAGTATTTT; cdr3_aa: CASSQDYPGLGTDTQYF
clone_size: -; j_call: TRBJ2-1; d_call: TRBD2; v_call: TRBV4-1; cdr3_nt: TGCGCCAGCAGCCCACCACCTATGACTAGCGGGATCGACAATGAGCAGTTCTTC; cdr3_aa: CASSPPPMTSGIDNEQFF
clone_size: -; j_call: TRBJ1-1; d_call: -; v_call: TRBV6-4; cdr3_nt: TGTGCCAGCAGGCCCCAGGCGCGTATTGGTGAAGCTTTCTTT; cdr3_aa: CASRPQARIGEAFF
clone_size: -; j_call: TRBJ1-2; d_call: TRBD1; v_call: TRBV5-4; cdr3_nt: TGTGCCAGCAGCGCGGACAGGGCCCTACAACGGGGCTATGGCTACACCTTC; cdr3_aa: CASSADRALQRGYGYTF
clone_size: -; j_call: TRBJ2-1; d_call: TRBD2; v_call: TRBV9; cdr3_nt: TGTGCCAGCAGCGTGGGGACTAGCGGACTCAATGAGCAGTTCTTC; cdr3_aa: CASSVGTSGLNEQFF
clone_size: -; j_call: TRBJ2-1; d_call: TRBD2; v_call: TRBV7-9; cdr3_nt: TGTGCCAGCAGCTTAGTTCTAGCGGGAGCACATGAGCAGTTCTTC; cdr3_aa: CASSLVLAGAHEQFF
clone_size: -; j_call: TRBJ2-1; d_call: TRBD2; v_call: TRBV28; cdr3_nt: TGTGCCAGCAGTACCCCCGGGACTAACGGGAATGAGCAGTTCTTC; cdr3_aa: CASSTPGTNGNEQFF
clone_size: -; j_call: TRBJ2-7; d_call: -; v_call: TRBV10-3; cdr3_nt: TGTGCCATCAAGTCCCGTCGGGCCACGAGTAGCGACGAGCAGTACTTC; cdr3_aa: CAIKSRRATSSDEQYF
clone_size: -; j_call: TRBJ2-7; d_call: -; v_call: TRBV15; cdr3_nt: TGTGCCACCAGCCCTGGGACAATCGACGAGCAGTACTTC; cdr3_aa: CATSPGTIDEQYF
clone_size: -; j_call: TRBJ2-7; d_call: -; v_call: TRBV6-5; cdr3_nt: TGTGCCAGCAGTTTCGCAGGGACCTACGAGCAGTACTTC; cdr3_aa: CASSFAGTYEQYF
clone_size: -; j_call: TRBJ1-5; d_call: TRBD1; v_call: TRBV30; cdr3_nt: TGTGCCTGGAGTCTAAAACGGGACAGGGGGATGAAGCCCCAGCATTTT; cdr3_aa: CAWSLKRDRGMKPQHF
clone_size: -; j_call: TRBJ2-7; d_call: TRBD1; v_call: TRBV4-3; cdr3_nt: TGCGCCAGCAGCCAAGATCCAGGGGGTCGCTACGAGCAGTACTTC; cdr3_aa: CASSQDPGGRYEQYF
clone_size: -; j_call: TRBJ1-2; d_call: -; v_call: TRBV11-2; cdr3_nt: TGTGCCAGCAGCTTAGGCCTACAGGGACCGGCTAACTATGGCTACACCTTC; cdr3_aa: CASSLGLQGPANYGYTF
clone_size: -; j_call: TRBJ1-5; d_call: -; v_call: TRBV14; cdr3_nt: TGTGCCAGCAGCCAAGAAATTTTCGGCGGTTATGGCAATCAGCCCCAGCATTTT; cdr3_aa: CASSQEIFGGYGNQPQHF
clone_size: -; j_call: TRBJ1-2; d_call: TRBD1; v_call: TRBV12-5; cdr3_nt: TGTGCTAGTGGTCACGGACAGGGAGCTAACTATGGCTACACCTTC; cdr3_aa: CASGHGQGANYGYTF
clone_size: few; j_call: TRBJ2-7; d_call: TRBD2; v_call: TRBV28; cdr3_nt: TGTGCCAGCAGTTCCCCTGCCGCTAGCGGGAGCTCCTACGAGCAGTACTTC; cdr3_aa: CASSSPAASGSSYEQYF
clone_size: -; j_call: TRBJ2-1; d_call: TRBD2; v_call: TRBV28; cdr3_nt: TGTGCCAGCAGTTTTTCGGGGGCCGGCGGGAGGGCCTACTTAGAGGAATGCTCCTACAATGAGCAGTTCTTC; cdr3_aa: CASSFSGAGGRAYLEECSYNEQFF
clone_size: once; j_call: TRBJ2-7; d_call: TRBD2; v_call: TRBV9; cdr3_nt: TGTGCCAGCAGCCCCCGGACTAGCGGCCTGTACGAGCAGTACTTC; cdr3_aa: CASSPRTSGLYEQYF
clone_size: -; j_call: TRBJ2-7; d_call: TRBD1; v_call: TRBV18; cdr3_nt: TGTGCCAGCTCACCGCCGGACAGGGCTCGCGAGCAGTACTTC; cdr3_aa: CASSPPDRAREQYF
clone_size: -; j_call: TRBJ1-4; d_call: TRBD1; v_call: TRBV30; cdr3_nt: TGTGCCTGGAGTGCCCACAGGGGTCGGGAAAAACTGTTTTTT; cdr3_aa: CAWSAHRGREKLFF
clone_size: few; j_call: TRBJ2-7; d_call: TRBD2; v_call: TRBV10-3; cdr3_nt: TGTGCCATCAGTGAGCGGGGGTTGGTAGCGGGAGTCTCGTACGAGCAGTACTTC; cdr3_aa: CAISERGLVAGVSYEQYF
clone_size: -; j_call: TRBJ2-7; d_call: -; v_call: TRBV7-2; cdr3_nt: TGTGCCAGTAGTGGCAGGCCCAGGGACGAGCAGTACTTC; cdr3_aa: CASSGRPRDEQYF
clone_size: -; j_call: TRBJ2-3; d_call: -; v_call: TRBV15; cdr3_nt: TGTGCCACCAGCAAAAAACAGGGGGGGAGCACAGATACGCAGTATTTT; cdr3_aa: CATSKKQGGSTDTQYF
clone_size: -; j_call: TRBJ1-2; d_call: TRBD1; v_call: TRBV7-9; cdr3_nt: TGTGCCAGCAGCTCCCTCCTCGACAGGGGACGTAGCTACACCTTC; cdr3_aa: CASSSLLDRGRSYTF
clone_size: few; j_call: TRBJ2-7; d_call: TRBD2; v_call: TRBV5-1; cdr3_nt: TGCGCCAGCAGGGGGCTAGCGGGAGTTCGGGGATTGAGCGAGCAGTACTTC; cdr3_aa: CASRGLAGVRGLSEQYF
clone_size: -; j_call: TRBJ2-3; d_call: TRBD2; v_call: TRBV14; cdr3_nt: TGTGCCAGCGATAGAGGGACTAGCGGGAGTCAAGATACGCAGTATTTT; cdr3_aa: CASDRGTSGSQDTQYF